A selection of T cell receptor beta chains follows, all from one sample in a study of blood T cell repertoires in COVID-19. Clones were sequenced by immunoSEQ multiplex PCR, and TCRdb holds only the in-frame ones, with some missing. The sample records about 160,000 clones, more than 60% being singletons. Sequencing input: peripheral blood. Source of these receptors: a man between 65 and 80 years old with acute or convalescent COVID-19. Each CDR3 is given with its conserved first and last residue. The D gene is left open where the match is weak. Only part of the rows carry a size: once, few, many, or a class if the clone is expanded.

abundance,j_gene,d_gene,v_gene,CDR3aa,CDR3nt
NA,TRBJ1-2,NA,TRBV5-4,CASRNQGTNYGYTF,TGTGCCAGCAGAAACCAGGGGACTAACTATGGCTACACCTTC
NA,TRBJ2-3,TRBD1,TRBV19,CASSIGTGEGTDTQYF,TGTGCCAGTAGTATAGGGACAGGGGAAGGGACAGATACGCAGTATTTT
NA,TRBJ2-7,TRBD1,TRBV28,CASRSAGQGTYEQYF,TGTGCCAGCAGATCCGCGGGACAGGGGACCTACGAGCAGTACTTC
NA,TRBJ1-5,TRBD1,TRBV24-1,CATSVLYRGLGSAQHF,TGTGCCACCAGTGTCCTATACAGGGGGCTCGGTTCAGCCCAGCATTTT
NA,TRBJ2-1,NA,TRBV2,CASSEARYNEQFF,TGTGCCAGCAGTGAAGCACGGTACAATGAGCAGTTCTTC
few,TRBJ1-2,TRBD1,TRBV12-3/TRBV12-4,CASSSTGQGGYTF,TGTGCCAGCAGTTCGACAGGACAGGGCGGCTACACCTTC
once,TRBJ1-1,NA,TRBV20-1,CSARPVTEAFF,TGCAGTGCTAGACCGGTCACTGAAGCTTTCTTT
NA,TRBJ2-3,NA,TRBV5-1,CASNRRVGSTDTQYF,TGCGCCAGCAACCGCAGGGTAGGGTCCACAGATACGCAGTATTTT
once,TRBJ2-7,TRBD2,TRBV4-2,CASSQGSAGAPYEQYF,TGTGCCAGCAGCCAAGGGTCAGCGGGAGCGCCCTACGAGCAGTACTTC
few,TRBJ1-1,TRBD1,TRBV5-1,CASSNPTGVEAFF,TGCGCCAGCAGCAACCCGACAGGGGTCGAAGCTTTCTTT
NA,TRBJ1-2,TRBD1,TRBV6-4,CASSDSPWTGEYGYTF,TGTGCCAGCAGTGACTCGCCCTGGACAGGAGAATATGGCTACACCTTC
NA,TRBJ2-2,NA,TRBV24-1,CATSGNRARSGELFF,TGTGCCACCAGTGGGAACAGGGCCCGGTCCGGGGAGCTGTTTTTT
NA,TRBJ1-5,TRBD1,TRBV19,CASSAGQGGSQPQHF,TGTGCCAGTAGTGCAGGACAGGGCGGAAGTCAGCCCCAGCATTTT
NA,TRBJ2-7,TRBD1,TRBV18,CASSPGQASSYEQYF,TGTGCCAGCTCACCGGGACAGGCTAGCTCCTACGAGCAGTACTTC
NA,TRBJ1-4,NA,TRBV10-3,CAISESRGRNEKLFF,TGTGCCATCAGTGAGTCGCGGGGCCGTAATGAAAAACTGTTTTTT
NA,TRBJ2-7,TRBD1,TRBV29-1,CSVRTGSYEQYF,TGCAGCGTCAGGACAGGGTCCTACGAGCAGTACTTC